The source of this TCR beta chain is a study of blood T cell dynamics during melanoma immunotherapy. The data were produced by immunoSEQ multiplex PCR, yet TCRdb's version contains in-frame clones alone and is incomplete. The data show over 10,000 clones, 90% to 95% seen once. Indicated time point: pre-treatment baseline. The CDR3 sequence is 15 residues long. V lost 4 bases, J lost 3 bases, and 15 bases lay in between. Germline lookup yields CDR1 SEHNR and CDR2 FQNEAQ (reference sequence). This sequence was found in a human donor with melanoma. This specimen was effector memory CD8+ T cells from blood, taken from a patient treated with checkpoint blockade. The chain carries TRBV7-9 and TRBJ1-1, with D possibly TRBD1 on 6 matching bases. The chain's CDR3 is CASSSAQGWDTEAFF. CDR3 DNA: TGTGCCAGCAGCTCGGCTCAGGGGTGGGACACTGAAGCTTTCTTT.